Sequencing of this T cell receptor beta chain was carried out in a study of identical twins. Study-level points and caveats: The abundant beta clonotypes from cord blood had fewer insertions, and memory repertoires had none of this.

On this clonotype itself: Its cognate antigen is unknown.

Each CDR3 protein is one row after TCRdb ran MiXCR on the 5' RACE reads. The sample lists 690,000 or so distinct CDR3 sequences; over 5% were seen once. Trimming took 3 bases from V and 7 from J, leaving 15 bases between them. The CDR3 extends over 15 amino acids. The germline CDR1 and CDR2 sequences are KGHDR and SFDVKD. Only healthy Caucasians were enrolled as donors. V is TRBV24-1 and J is TRBJ2-1, with a weak D call TRBD2 (5 bases). This TCR came from a man aged 18-30 years in good health. The sequencing input was naive T cells sorted from blood. The CDR3 DNA follows: TGTGCCACCAGTGATAGACGGGATTTGGGAAATGAGCAGTTCTTC. It specifies CATSDRRDLGNEQFF.